The 15 T cell receptor beta chains below were found in one sample sequenced in a study of Ad26.COV2.S vaccination and SARS-CoV-2 variants. Treatment noted: around 19 received Ad26.COV2.S at low or high dose, single or two shots; several received placebo; per-sample allocation not given. Repertoires come from day 63 after the first vaccine or placebo injection. The table came from immunoSEQ multiplex PCR; TCRdb's copy has only in-frame clones and leaves some out. The sample contains around 300,000 clones, around 90% of which appear only once. This sample comprised peripheral blood, obtained in a trial of Ad26.COV2.S vaccine versus placebo. The receptors were gathered from a person between 18 and 65 years old who received the Ad26.COV2.S COVID-19 vaccine or a placebo.

This clone was seen once. The gene calls are TRBV6-1 and TRBJ1-6, with D maybe TRBD1 (6 bases). The CDR3 extends over 15 amino acids. Trimming pared 1 base from V and 6 bases from J, leaving 10 bases between. Germline V gene data show CDR1 as MNHNS and CDR2 as SASEGT. The CDR3 sequence is CASSEVPDSNSPLHF. The CDR3 DNA reads TGTGCCAGCAGTGAAGTTCCGGACAGTAATTCACCCCTCCACTTT.

This rearrangement joins TRBV15 to TRBJ2-1, with D perhaps matching TRBD1 or TRBD2 (5 bases each). This CDR3 comprises 18 residues. The V gene's germline CDR1 is LNHNV and CDR2 YYDKDF (reference sequence). V shed 3 bases and J shed 5 bases, with 23 bases lying between them. The CDR3 sequence is CATSRSVVGGVSNNEQFF. DNA for the CDR3: TGTGCCACCAGCAGGTCCGTGGTTGGGGGAGTTTCTAACAATGAGCAGTTCTTC.

CDR3 protein: CAWSLGLAGAQDTQYF. The CDR3 DNA is TGTGCCTGGAGTTTGGGGCTAGCGGGAGCTCAAGATACGCAGTATTTT. The V and J genes are TRBV30 and TRBJ2-3; 10 nucleotides match TRBD2. Trimming took 2 bases from V and 5 from J; bases not matched to a gene: 10. The CDR3 has 16 residues. Per germline, CDR1 GTSNPN and CDR2 SVGIG (reference sequence).

About this clone: Other DNA sequences from this sample encode an identical CDR3 as well. The chain links TRBV7-9 to TRBJ2-1; 7 bases are shared with TRBD2. CDR3 length equals 14 residues. With V trimmed by 1 base and J by 6 bases, 3 bases remained unmatched. The germline V gene has CDR1 SEHNR and CDR2 FQNEAQ (reference sequence). The CDR3 DNA reads as TGTGCCAGCAGCTTAGTCGGGGGGTCCAATGAGCAGTTCTTC. Encoded protein: CASSLVGGSNEQFF.

This chain links TRBV11-2 with TRBJ2-3, with 13 bases that match TRBD2. The ends lost 6 bases at V and 2 bases at J; junction bases unmatched: 5. There are 16 residues in the CDR3. Germline V gene data show CDR1 as SGHAT and CDR2 as FQNNGV. The CDR3 loop is CASSSTSGRPTDTQYF. In DNA form, the CDR3 reads TGTGCCAGCAGTTCGACTAGCGGGAGGCCCACAGATACGCAGTATTTT.

CDR3 loop: CAWKGVDTQYF. The CDR3 coding sequence is TGTGCCTGGAAAGGGGTGGATACGCAGTATTTT. V is TRBV30 and J is TRBJ2-3; tentative D call: TRBD1 (5 bases). Trimming cost V 4 bases and J 6 bases, with 8 bases left between them. Per germline, CDR1 GTSNPN and CDR2 SVGIG (reference sequence). The CDR3 is made up of 11 amino acids.

The chain uses TRBV7-2 and TRBJ2-6, with D uncertain. Per the germline V gene, CDR1 is SGHTA and CDR2 is FQGNSA. The CDR3 has 14 amino acids. Trimming pared 5 bases from V and 0 bases from J, leaving 5 bases between. The CDR3 DNA reads as TGTGCCAGCAGCCCCGGCTCTGGGGCCAACGTCCTGACTTTC. This codes for CASSPGSGANVLTF.

This sequence joins TRBV19 and TRBJ1-3; 8 bases align to TRBD1. The CDR3 sequence is 15 residues long. Unmatched junction bases numbered 7, after V lost 6 bases and J lost 3 bases. Germline V gives CDR1 LNHDA, CDR2 SQIVND (reference sequence). In nucleotides, the CDR3 is TGTGCCAGTAGCCCTACAGGGGGTGGTGGAAACACCATATATTTT. Translation: CASSPTGGGGNTIYF.

The chain carries TRBV18 and TRBJ1-1; D remains ambiguous. Germline CDR1 reads KGHSH; CDR2 reads LQKENI. V lost 3 bases and J 0 bases, leaving 17 bases between the germline ends. CDR3 length equals 17 residues. The CDR3 sequence is CASSPTTPGGMNTEAFF. The CDR3 DNA follows: TGTGCCAGCTCACCCACCACCCCTGGCGGGATGAACACTGAAGCTTTCTTT.

V and J are TRBV28 and TRBJ1-1; D is perhaps TRBD1 (6 bases). With 5 bases removed from V and 8 bases from J, the gap between germline ends came to 15 bases. This CDR3 comprises 13 residues. From germline, CDR1 is MDHEN and CDR2 SYDVKM. CDR3 coding DNA: TGTGCCAGCAGTCTCCGGAACAGGGTGGAAGCTTTCTTT. Protein: CASSLRNRVEAFF.

The rearrangement joins TRBV27 to TRBJ1-4, with D perhaps TRBD1 (5 bases). V lost 5 bases and J lost 6, with 31 bases in between. The V gene's germline CDR1 is MNHEY and CDR2 SMNVEV (reference sequence). The CDR3 is 20 amino acids. The CDR3, as DNA: TGTGCCAGCAGTCTAAGGGGTTGGCAAAACCTGGGGACTTTTTATGAAAAACTGTTTTTT. This codes for CASSLRGWQNLGTFYEKLFF.

The chain carries TRBV4-1 and TRBJ1-3; 9 bases are a match to TRBD1. The CDR3 runs 16 residues. Looked up from germline, CDR1 is MGHRA and CDR2 is YSYEKL. Unmatched junction bases numbered 8, after V lost 0 bases and J lost 8 bases. CDR3: CASSQDGRDREYTIYF. The CDR3, as DNA: TGCGCCAGCAGCCAAGACGGCCGGGACAGGGAGTACACCATATATTTT.

V and J are TRBV6-5 and TRBJ2-7; weak D call: TRBD1 (7 bases). The CDR3 is 12 residues long. V dropped 9 bases and J dropped 5 bases, with 14 bases sitting between them. Germline V CDR1 and CDR2: MNHEY, SVGAGI. The CDR3 DNA follows: TGTGCCAGGACCCAGGGGGGCGACGAGCAGTACGTC. It yields the protein CARTQGGDEQYV.

The V and J genes are TRBV27 and TRBJ1-2, with D perhaps TRBD1 (5 bases). This CDR3 region has 16 residues. Germline CDR1 reads MNHEY; CDR2 reads SMNVEV (reference sequence). V lost 10 bases to trimming and J lost 3 bases, with 24 bases between them. The CDR3 region has the DNA TGTGCCACTAAACAGGCGTTGCGGGTGAGGGACTATGGCTACACCTTC. Amino acid sequence: CATKQALRVRDYGYTF.

V gene TRBV11-3 combines with J gene TRBJ2-1; 9 nucleotides match TRBD2. CDR3 length: 17 amino acids. Germline V lookup: CDR1 SGHNT, CDR2 YENEEA. V shed 1 base and J 3 bases; nucleotides not matched to a gene: 7. CDR3: CASSLGLAVGLYNEQFF. The CDR3 DNA reads as TGTGCCAGCAGCTTAGGACTAGCGGTTGGGCTCTACAATGAGCAGTTCTTC.